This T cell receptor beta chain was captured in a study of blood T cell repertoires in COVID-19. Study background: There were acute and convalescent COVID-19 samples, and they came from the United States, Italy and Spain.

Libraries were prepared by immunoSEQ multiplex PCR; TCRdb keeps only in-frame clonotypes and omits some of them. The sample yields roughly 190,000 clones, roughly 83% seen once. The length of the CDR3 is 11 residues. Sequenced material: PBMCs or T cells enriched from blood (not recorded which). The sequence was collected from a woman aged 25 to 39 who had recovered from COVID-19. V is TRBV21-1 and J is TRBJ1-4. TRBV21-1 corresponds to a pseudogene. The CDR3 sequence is CASSLNEKLFF. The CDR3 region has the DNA TGTGCCAGCAGCTTAAATGAAAAACTGTTTTTT.